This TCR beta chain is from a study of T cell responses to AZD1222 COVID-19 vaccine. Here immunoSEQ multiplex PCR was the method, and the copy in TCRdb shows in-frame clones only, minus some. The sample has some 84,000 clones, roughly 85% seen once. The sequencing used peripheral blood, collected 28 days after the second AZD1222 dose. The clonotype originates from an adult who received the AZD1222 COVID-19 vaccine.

The CDR3 coding sequence is TGTGCCAGCAGTGAGACAGGGTTTCAGCCCCAGCATTTT. Amino acid sequence: CASSETGFQPQHF. The V gene is TRBV6-1, the J gene TRBJ1-5, with 7 bases that match TRBD1. CDR1 is MNHNS and CDR2 is SASEGT in the germline V gene. This CDR3 spans 13 amino acids. V shed 3 bases and J 6 bases; nucleotides not matched to a gene: 2.